The entry that follows covers one TCR beta chain sequence. The CDR3 totals 15 residues. Looked up from germline, CDR1 is SGHRS and CDR2 is YFSETQ. V was pared by 5 bases and J by 5 bases, with 11 bases of the junction left unmatched. The data derive from a study of blood T cell repertoires in COVID-19. Study details: Acute and convalescent COVID-19 specimens originated in the United States, Italy and Spain. The analysed material was cDNA or gDNA that came from T cells, B-cell-depleted T cells, or PBMCs.

Original processing notes: Amplification with reference gene primers provided the estimates of nucleated cell counts. TCRdb's copy holds only in-frame clones and misses some; the assay was immunoSEQ multiplex PCR. V and J calls plus clone size are reproduced from that table; the DNA served to infer D and trimming. The sample consists of fewer than 250,000 clones, roughly 80% of them appearing once. The sequence was obtained from a woman aged 60-75 years with active or convalescent COVID-19. The chain is built from TRBV5-1 and TRBJ2-5, with 8 bases matching TRBD1. Sequencing was performed on peripheral blood. The CDR3 reads CASSNPQGAGETQYF. The CDR3 DNA sequence: TGCGCCAGCAGTAATCCTCAGGGGGCAGGGGAGACCCAGTACTTC.